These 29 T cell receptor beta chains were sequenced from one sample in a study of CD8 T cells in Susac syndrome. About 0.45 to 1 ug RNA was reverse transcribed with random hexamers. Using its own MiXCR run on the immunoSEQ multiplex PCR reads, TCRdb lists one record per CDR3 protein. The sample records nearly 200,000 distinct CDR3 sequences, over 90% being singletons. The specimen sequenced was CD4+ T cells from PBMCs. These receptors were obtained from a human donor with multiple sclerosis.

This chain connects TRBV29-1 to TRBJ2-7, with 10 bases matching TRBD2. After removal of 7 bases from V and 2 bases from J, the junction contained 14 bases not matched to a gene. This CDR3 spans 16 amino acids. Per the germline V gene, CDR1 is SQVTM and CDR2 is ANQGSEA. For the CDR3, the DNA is TGCAGCGCTGCCCCTGGACTAGCGGAGAACCCCTACGAGCAGTACTTC. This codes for CSAAPGLAENPYEQYF.

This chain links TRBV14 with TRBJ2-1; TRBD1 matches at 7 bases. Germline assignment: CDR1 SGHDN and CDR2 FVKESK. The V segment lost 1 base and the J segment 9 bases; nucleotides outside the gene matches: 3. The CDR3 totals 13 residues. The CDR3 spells CASSQGSGGEQFF. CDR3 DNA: TGTGCCAGCAGCCAAGGGTCAGGGGGTGAGCAGTTCTTC.

DNA of the CDR3: TGTGCCAGCAGTTTACTAGCGGGAGCCTACGAGCAGTACTTC. Its translation: CASSLLAGAYEQYF. V usage is TRBV12-3 or TRBV12-4 and J usage is TRBJ2-7, with 10 bases matching TRBD2. The V and J ends lost 2 bases and 2 bases, in that order; junction bases with no gene match: 0. This CDR3 contains 14 residues.

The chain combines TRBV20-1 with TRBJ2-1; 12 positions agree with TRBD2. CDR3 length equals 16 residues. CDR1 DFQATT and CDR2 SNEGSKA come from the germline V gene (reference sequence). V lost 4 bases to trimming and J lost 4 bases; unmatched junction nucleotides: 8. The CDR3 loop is CSAILAGGPRYNEQFF. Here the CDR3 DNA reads TGCAGTGCTATCCTAGCGGGGGGGCCGCGGTACAATGAGCAGTTCTTC.

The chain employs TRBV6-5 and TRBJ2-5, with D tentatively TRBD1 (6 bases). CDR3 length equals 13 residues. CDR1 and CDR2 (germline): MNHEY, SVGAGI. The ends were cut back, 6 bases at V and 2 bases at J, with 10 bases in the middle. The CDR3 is CASSYRVQETQYF. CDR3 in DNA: TGTGCCAGCAGCTACAGGGTTCAAGAGACCCAGTACTTC.

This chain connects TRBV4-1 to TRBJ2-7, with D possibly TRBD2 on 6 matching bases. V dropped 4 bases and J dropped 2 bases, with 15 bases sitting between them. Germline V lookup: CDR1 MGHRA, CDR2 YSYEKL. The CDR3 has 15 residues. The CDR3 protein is CASSRYRDLPYEQYF. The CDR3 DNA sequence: TGCGCCAGCAGCCGTTACCGGGACTTGCCCTACGAGCAGTACTTC.

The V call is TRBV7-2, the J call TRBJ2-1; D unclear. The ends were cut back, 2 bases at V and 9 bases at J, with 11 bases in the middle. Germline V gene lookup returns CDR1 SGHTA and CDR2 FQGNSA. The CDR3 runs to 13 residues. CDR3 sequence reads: CASSLNRKGEQFF. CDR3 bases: TGTGCCAGCAGCTTAAACCGGAAGGGTGAGCAGTTCTTC.

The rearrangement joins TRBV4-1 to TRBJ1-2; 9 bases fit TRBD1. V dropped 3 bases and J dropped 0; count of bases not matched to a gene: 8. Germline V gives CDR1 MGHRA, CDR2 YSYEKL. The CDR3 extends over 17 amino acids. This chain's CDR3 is CASSQHIRQGANYGYTF. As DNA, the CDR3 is TGCGCCAGCAGCCAGCACATCCGACAGGGGGCTAACTATGGCTACACCTTC.

CDR3 coding DNA: TGTGCCAGCAGCTTAGACAGGTACAATGAGCAGTTCTTC. Translated: CASSLDRYNEQFF. The rearrangement uses TRBV11-1 and TRBJ2-1; possibly TRBD1 for D (5 bases). Germline V gene data show CDR1 as SGHAT and CDR2 as FQDESV (reference sequence). Trimming removed 1 base at V and 4 bases at J, with 5 bases between. The CDR3 consists of 13 residues.

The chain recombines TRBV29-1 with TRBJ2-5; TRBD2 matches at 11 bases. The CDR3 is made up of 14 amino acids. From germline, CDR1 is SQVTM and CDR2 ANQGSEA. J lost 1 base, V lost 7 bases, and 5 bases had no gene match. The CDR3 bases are TGCAGCGCTATAGCGGGAGGGGGCCAAGAGACCCAGTACTTC. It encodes CSAIAGGGQETQYF.

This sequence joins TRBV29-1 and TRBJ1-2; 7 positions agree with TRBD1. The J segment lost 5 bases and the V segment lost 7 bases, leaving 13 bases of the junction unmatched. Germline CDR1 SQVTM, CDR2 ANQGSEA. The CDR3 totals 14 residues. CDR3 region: CSAASGGVIYGYTF. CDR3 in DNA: TGCAGCGCTGCCTCAGGGGGTGTCATATATGGCTACACCTTC.

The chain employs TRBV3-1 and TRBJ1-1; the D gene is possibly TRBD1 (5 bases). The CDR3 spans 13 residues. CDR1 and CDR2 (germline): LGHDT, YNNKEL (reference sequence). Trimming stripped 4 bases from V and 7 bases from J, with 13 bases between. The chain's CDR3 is CASSRARGVEAFF. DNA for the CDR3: TGTGCCAGCAGCCGTGCGCGGGGGGTTGAAGCTTTCTTT.

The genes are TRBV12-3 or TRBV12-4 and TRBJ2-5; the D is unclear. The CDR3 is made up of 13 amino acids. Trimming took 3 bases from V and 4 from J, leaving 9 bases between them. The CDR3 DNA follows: TGTGCCAGCAGTTTGATCAGACTAGAGACCCAGTACTTC. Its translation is CASSLIRLETQYF.

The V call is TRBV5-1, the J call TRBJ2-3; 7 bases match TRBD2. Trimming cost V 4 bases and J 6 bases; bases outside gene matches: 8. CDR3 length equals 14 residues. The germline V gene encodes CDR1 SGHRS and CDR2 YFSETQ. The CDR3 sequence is CASSPSGNSDTQYF. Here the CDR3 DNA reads TGCGCCAGCAGCCCGAGCGGGAATTCCGATACGCAGTATTTT.

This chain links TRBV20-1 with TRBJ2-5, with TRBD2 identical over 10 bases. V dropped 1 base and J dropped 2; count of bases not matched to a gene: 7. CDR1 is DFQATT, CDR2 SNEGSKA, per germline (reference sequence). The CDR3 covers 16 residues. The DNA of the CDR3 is TGCAGTGCTAGAGTGTCCCTAGCGGGGGCACAAGAGACCCAGTACTTC. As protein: CSARVSLAGAQETQYF.

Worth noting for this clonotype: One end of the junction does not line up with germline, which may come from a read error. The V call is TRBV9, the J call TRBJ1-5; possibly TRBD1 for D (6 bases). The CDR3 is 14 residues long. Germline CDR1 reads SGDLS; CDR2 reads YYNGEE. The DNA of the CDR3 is TGTGCCAGCAGCGTAGGGGGGGGCAAACAGCCCCAGCATTTT. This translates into CASSVGGGKQPQHF.

Written as DNA, the CDR3 is TGTGCCAGCTCACCACAGGACGGGAGGGCCTCCTACGAGCAGTACTTC. Translated, it gives CASSPQDGRASYEQYF. The V gene is TRBV18, the J gene TRBJ2-7, with TRBD2 matching 8 bases. The CDR3 runs to 16 residues. Germline values: CDR1 KGHSH, CDR2 LQKENI. After removal of 1 base from V and 0 bases from J, the junction contained 5 bases not matched to a gene.

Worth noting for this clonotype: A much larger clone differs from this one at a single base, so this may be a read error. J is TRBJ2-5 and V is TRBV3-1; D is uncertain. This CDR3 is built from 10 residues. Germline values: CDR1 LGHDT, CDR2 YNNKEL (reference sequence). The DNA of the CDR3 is TGTGCCAACAGCCAAGAGACCCAGTACTTC. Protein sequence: CANSQETQYF.

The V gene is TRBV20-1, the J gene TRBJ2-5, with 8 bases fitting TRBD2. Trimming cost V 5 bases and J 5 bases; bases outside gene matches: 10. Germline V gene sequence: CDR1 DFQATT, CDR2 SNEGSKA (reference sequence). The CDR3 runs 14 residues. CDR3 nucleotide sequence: TGCAGTGCTTCGGAAGCGGGAGCTGGGGAGACCCAGTACTTC. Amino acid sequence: CSASEAGAGETQYF.

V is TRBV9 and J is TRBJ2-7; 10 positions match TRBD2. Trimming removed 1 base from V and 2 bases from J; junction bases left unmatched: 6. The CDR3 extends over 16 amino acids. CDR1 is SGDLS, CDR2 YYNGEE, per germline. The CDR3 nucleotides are TGTGCCAGCAGCGTATCAGGGACTAGCGCTACCTACGAGCAGTACTTC. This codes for CASSVSGTSATYEQYF.

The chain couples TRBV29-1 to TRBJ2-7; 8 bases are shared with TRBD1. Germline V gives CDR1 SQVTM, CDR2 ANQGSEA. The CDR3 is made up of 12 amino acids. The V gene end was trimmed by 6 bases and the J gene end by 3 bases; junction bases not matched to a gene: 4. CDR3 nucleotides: TGCAGCGTCGGACAGGGAGGCTACGAGCAGTACTTC. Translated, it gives CSVGQGGYEQYF.

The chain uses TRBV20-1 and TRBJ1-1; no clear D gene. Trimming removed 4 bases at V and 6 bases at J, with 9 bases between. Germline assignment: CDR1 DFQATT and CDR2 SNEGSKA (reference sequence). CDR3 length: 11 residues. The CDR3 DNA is TGCAGTGCTACCCCCAACCCTGAAGCTTTCTTT. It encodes CSATPNPEAFF.

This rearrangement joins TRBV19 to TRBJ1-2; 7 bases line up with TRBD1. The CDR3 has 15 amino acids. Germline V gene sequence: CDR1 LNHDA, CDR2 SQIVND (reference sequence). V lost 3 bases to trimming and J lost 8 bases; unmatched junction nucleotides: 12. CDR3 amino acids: CASSMRTGERSGYTF. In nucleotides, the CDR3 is TGTGCCAGTAGTATGCGGACAGGCGAACGGTCCGGCTACACCTTC.

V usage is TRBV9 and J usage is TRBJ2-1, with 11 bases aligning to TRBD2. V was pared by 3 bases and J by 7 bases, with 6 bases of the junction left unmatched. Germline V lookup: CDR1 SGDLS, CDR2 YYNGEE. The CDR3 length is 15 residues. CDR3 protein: CASSATSGSPNEQFF. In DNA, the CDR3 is TGTGCCAGCAGCGCTACTAGCGGGAGCCCAAATGAGCAGTTCTTC.

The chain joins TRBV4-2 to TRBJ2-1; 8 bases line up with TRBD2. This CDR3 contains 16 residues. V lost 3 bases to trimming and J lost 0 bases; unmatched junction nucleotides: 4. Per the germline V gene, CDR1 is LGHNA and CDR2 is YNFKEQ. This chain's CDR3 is CASSQSRGGSYNEQFF. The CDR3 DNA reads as TGTGCCAGCAGCCAGTCCCGGGGGGGCTCCTACAATGAGCAGTTCTTC.

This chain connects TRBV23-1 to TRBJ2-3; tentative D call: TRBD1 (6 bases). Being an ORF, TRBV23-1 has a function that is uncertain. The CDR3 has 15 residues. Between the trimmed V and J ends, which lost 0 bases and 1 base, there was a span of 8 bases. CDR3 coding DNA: TGCGCCAGCAGTCAATCCTCAGGGGGCACAGATACGCAGTATTTT. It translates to CASSQSSGGTDTQYF.

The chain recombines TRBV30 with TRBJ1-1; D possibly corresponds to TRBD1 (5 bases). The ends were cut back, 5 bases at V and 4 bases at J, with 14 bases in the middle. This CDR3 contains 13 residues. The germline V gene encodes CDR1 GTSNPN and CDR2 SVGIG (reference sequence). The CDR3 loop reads CAWETWGSTEAFF. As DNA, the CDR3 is TGTGCCTGGGAAACTTGGGGGAGCACTGAAGCTTTCTTT.

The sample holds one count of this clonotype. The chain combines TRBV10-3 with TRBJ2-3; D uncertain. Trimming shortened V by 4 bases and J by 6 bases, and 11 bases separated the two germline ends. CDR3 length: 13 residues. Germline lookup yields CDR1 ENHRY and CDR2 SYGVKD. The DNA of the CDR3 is TGTGCCATCAGTGTCTTCGAGTCGGATACGCAGTATTTT. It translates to CAISVFESDTQYF.

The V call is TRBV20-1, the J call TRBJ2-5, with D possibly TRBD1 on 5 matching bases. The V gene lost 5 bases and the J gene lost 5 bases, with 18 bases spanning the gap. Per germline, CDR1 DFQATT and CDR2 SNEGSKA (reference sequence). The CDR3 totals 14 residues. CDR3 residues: CSARRLRVGETQYF. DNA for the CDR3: TGCAGTGCTCGTCGACTCAGGGTGGGGGAGACCCAGTACTTC.